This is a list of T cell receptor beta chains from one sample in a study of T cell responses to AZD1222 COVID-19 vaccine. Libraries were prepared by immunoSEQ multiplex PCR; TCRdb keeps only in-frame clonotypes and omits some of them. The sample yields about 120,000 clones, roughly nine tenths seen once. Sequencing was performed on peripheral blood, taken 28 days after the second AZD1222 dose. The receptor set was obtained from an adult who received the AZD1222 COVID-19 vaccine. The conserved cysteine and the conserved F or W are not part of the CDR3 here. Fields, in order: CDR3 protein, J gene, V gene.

CDR3: AWSVGTGEYEQY
J: TRBJ2-7
V: TRBV30

CDR3: ASSHMVGTVAYGYT
J: TRBJ1-2
V: TRBV7-6

CDR3: ASSIGLAGQNEQF
J: TRBJ2-1
V: TRBV19

CDR3: ASSDGGAGRDTQY
J: TRBJ2-3
V: TRBV10-1

CDR3: AWGLGSDSPLH
J: TRBJ1-6
V: TRBV30

CDR3: ASSLVGQGYGYT
J: TRBJ1-2
V: TRBV28

CDR3: ASSVEGGNTEAF
J: TRBJ1-1
V: TRBV2

CDR3: ASTGQWQPQH
J: TRBJ1-5
V: TRBV6-5

CDR3: ASSAGGDSRNQPQH
J: TRBJ1-5
V: TRBV9

CDR3: ASSQRGAGELF
J: TRBJ2-2
V: TRBV3-1/TRBV3-2

CDR3: ASSTLGGGTDTQY
J: TRBJ2-3
V: TRBV7-2

CDR3: ASSIRLAGTDTQY
J: TRBJ2-3
V: TRBV9

CDR3: ASSISRQTLNEQF
J: TRBJ2-1
V: TRBV19

CDR3: SASPIQGFGQPQH
J: TRBJ1-5
V: TRBV20-1

CDR3: ASSFFDEQY
J: TRBJ2-7
V: TRBV7-9

CDR3: ASSLGGDYGYT
J: TRBJ1-2
V: TRBV9

CDR3: ASSLGGGYT
J: TRBJ1-2
V: TRBV12-3/TRBV12-4